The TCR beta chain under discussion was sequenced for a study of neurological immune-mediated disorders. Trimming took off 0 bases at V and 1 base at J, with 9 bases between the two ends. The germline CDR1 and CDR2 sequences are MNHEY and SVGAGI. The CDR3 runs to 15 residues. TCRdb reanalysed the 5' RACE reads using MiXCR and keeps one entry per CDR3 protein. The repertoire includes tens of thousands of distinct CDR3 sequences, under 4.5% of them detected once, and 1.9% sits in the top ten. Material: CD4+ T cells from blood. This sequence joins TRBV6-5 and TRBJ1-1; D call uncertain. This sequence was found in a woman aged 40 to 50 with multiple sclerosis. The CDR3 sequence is CASSYSGRRNTEAFF. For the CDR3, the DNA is TGTGCCAGCAGTTACTCTGGCAGGAGGAACACTGAAGCTTTCTTT.